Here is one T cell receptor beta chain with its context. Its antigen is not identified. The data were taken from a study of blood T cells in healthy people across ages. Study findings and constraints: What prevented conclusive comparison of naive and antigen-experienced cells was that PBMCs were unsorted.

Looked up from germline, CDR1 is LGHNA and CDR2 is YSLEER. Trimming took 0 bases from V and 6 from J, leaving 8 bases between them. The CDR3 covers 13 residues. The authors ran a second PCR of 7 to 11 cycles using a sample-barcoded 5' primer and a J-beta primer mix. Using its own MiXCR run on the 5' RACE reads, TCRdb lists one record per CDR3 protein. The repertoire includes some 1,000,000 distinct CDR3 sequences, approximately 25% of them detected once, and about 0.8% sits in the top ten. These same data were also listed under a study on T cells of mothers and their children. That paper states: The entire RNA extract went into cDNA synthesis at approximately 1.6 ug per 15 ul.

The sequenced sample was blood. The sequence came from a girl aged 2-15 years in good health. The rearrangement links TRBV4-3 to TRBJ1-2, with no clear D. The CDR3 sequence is CASSQDRFHGYTF. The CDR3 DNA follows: TGCGCCAGCAGCCAAGACCGGTTCCATGGCTACACCTTC.